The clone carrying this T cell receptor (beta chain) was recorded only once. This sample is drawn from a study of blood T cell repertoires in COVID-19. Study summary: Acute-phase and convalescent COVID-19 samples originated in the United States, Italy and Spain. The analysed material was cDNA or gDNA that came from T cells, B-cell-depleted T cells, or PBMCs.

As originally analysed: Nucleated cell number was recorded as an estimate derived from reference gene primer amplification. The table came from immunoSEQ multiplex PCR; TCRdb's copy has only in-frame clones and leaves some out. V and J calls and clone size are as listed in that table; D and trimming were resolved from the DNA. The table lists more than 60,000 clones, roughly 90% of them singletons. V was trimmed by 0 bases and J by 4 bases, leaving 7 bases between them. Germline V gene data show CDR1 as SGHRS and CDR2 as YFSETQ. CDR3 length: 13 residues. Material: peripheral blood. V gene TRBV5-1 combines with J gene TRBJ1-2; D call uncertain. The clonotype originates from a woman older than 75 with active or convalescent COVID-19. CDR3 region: CASSLGAGYGYTF. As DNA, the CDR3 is TGCGCCAGCAGCTTGGGAGCAGGCTATGGCTACACCTTC.